The next 8 T cell receptor beta chains were all read from a single sample in a study of blood T cell repertoires in COVID-19. Repertoires were generated with immunoSEQ multiplex PCR, while TCRdb's copy carries only in-frame clones and drops some. The sample lists 200,000 to 250,000 clones, roughly 80% seen once, with approximately 5.3% in the top ten. Sequenced material: peripheral blood. These receptor sequences come from a human donor in a cohort sampled during active COVID-19.

This clone was seen only a few times. V and J are TRBV5-1 and TRBJ1-2; D perhaps matches TRBD1 (5 bases). The CDR3 runs 11 residues. Germline lookup yields CDR1 SGHRS and CDR2 YFSETQ. The V end lost 5 bases, the J end lost 4 bases, and 6 bases lay between the germline ends. CDR3 DNA: TGCGCCAGCAGTCAGGGCTATGGCTACACCTTC. It encodes CASSQGYGYTF. Drawing the rest from reference TRBV5-1 and TRBJ1-2, the complete variable domain is KAGVTQTPRYLIKTRGQQVTLSCSPISGHRSVSWYQQTPGQGLQFLFEYFSETQRNKGNFPGRFSGRQFSNSRSEMNVSTLELGDSALYLCASSQGYGYTFGSGTRLTVV.

This chain uses TRBV2 with TRBJ2-7, with 8 bases that match TRBD2. V gave up 7 bases and J gave up 0 bases; unmatched junction bases: 5. Germline V lookup: CDR1 SNHLY, CDR2 FYNNEI. The CDR3 sequence is 14 residues long. In DNA, the CDR3 is TGTGCCAGCATGCGACTAGCGAACTCCTACGAGCAGTACTTC. This gives the protein CASMRLANSYEQYF.

The rearrangement uses TRBV6-1 and TRBJ1-6; possibly TRBD1 for D (5 bases). The CDR3 contains 19 residues. CDR1 is MNHNS and CDR2 is SASEGT in the germline V gene. V was trimmed by 1 base and J by 0 bases, leaving 16 bases between them. CDR3 region: CASSEDPGLGSSYNSPLHF. In nucleotides, the CDR3 is TGTGCCAGCAGTGAAGACCCGGGACTCGGGAGCTCCTATAATTCACCCCTCCACTTT.

The chain is built from TRBV28 and TRBJ1-2; D is possibly TRBD1 (6 bases). With 4 bases removed from V and 3 bases from J, the gap between germline ends came to 15 bases. The CDR3 has 15 residues. Germline loops: CDR1 MDHEN, CDR2 SYDVKM. CDR3 amino acids: CASSSTGGRYYGYTF. DNA of the CDR3: TGTGCCAGCAGTTCCACCGGGGGGCGGTACTATGGCTACACCTTC.

The chain combines TRBV21-1 with TRBJ1-2; TRBD1, as called in the table, went unchecked against the DNA. TRBV21-1 is a pseudogene segment. The CDR3 loop spans 15 amino acids. The CDR3 is CASSKGQAPNYGYTF. Written as DNA, the CDR3 is TGTGCCAGCAGCAAAGGACAGGCCCCTAACTATGGCTACACCTTC.

V and J are TRBV16 and TRBJ2-7; 7 bases are shared with TRBD1. V shed 4 bases and J 3 bases; nucleotides not matched to a gene: 9. This CDR3 has 15 amino acids. Germline V gene sequence: CDR1 KGHSY, CDR2 FQNENV. CDR3 sequence (DNA): TGTGCCAGCAGCCTATTATGGACAGGCAGCTACGAGCAGTACTTC. Protein: CASSLLWTGSYEQYF.

This chain connects TRBV5-1 to TRBJ2-6, with D perhaps TRBD1 (6 bases). This CDR3 comprises 16 residues. Germline CDR1 and CDR2: SGHRS and YFSETQ. V shed 4 bases and J shed 3 bases, with 14 bases lying between them. The CDR3 here is CASSTSQGNGANVLTF. The CDR3 region has the DNA TGCGCCAGCAGCACGTCACAGGGAAATGGGGCCAACGTCCTGACTTTC.

This chain connects TRBV7-9 to TRBJ2-1, with 8 nucleotides matching TRBD1. Germline loops: CDR1 SEHNR, CDR2 FQNEAQ (reference sequence). There are 14 residues in the CDR3. V gave up 6 bases and J gave up 7 bases; unmatched junction bases: 8. CDR3 DNA: TGTGCCAGCAGGTCGACAGGGGCGGGTAATGAGCAGTTCTTC. Its translation: CASRSTGAGNEQFF.